Listed here is a single T cell receptor beta chain. Its target is not known. Assay used: immunoSEQ multiplex PCR; TCRdb lists only in-frame clones, some missing. The sample shows about 130,000 clones, approximately 80% of them seen only once. The source of the sample is a study of cytotoxic CD8 clonotypes in ibrutinib-treated CLL. The overall study: Partial responders about 25, complete 2; about 12 progressed and approximately 15 stayed in remission by median 68 months. Whole-study findings and limits: Clonality increased with ibrutinib response but returned toward baseline at progression.

The V end was cut by 6 bases, the J end by 10 bases, with 12 bases between. The CDR3 spans 11 residues. Germline CDR1 and CDR2: SGHDT and YYEEEE. The source of this sequence is a human donor with chronic lymphocytic leukemia. Sample: PBMCs, taken after 12 months of ibrutinib treatment. J is TRBJ2-3 and V is TRBV5-6; D is tentatively TRBD1 or TRBD2 (6 bases each). CDR3 nucleotide sequence: TGTGCCAGCACCCGGAGGGGGTCGCAGTATTTT. This gives the protein CASTRRGSQYF. Supplemented by reference TRBV5-6 and TRBJ2-3, the full variable domain reads DAGVTQSPTHLIKTRGQQVTLRCSPKSGHDTVSWYQQALGQGPQFIFQYYEEEERQRGNFPDRFSGHQFPNYSSELNVNALLLGDSALYLCASTRRGSQYFGPGTRLTVL.